Shown below are 23 T cell receptor beta chains from a single sample sequenced in a study of blood T cell repertoires in COVID-19. Profiling relied on immunoSEQ multiplex PCR, and the TCRdb table lists in-frame clones only, not all of them. The sample includes 310,000 or so clones, around 86% of them seen just once. What was sequenced was peripheral blood. These receptors were collected from a man aged 70 or older with acute or convalescent COVID-19.

This clone was found once. This chain joins TRBV3-1 (or the pseudogene TRBV3-2) and TRBJ2-3, with 9 nucleotides matching TRBD2. Germline-derived CDR1 and CDR2 are LGHDT and YNNKEL (reference sequence). The CDR3 runs 15 residues. V lost 5 bases to trimming and J lost 9 bases; unmatched junction nucleotides: 12. The CDR3 DNA follows: TGTGCCAGCAGCTCCTACTCCGGACTAGCGACAACGCAGTATTTT. It specifies CASSSYSGLATTQYF.

V gene TRBV19 combines with J gene TRBJ1-2; 8 bases match TRBD1. The CDR3 length is 14 residues. From germline, CDR1 is LNHDA and CDR2 SQIVND (reference sequence). Trimming took 3 bases from V and 4 from J; bases not matched to a gene: 4. The CDR3 region has the DNA TGTGCCAGTAGTATGCAGGGGGCCATCTATGGCTACACCTTC. The encoded protein is CASSMQGAIYGYTF.

This clone occurred once. The gene calls are TRBV4-3 and TRBJ2-7; 12 bases map to TRBD1. Germline V gene sequence: CDR1 LGHNA, CDR2 YSLEER. This CDR3 is built from 17 residues. J lost 2 bases, V lost 4 bases, and 9 bases had no gene match. In DNA form, the CDR3 reads TGCGCCAGCAGCCTGAACACCGGGACAGGGGGCCCCTACGAGCAGTACTTC. Its protein product is CASSLNTGTGGPYEQYF.

The J gene is TRBJ1-2, the V gene TRBV7-2; 7 nucleotides align to TRBD1. Germline V gene data show CDR1 as SGHTA and CDR2 as FQGNSA. CDR3 length: 15 amino acids. With 0 bases clipped from V and 4 bases from J, the junction kept 5 bases outside the gene matches. CDR3 region: CASSLAEGAGYGYTF. As DNA, the CDR3 is TGTGCCAGCAGCTTAGCGGAGGGGGCAGGCTATGGCTACACCTTC.

The gene calls are TRBV10-3 and TRBJ1-1; D is possibly TRBD1 (6 bases). V lost 6 bases to trimming and J lost 6 bases, with 14 bases between them. Per germline, CDR1 ENHRY and CDR2 SYGVKD. The CDR3 has 13 amino acids. The CDR3 DNA follows: TGTGCCATCAGCAAGACAGGTTCCCCTGAAGCTTTCTTT. Translated, it gives CAISKTGSPEAFF.

The V and J genes are TRBV5-6 and TRBJ2-5; possible D gene TRBD1, 6 bases. Germline V gene sequence: CDR1 SGHDT, CDR2 YYEEEE. The CDR3 covers 14 residues. The ends were cut back, 1 base at V and 3 bases at J, with 10 bases in the middle. Here the CDR3 DNA reads TGTGCCAGCAGCTTGCTGTCAGGGGAAGAGACCCAGTACTTC. It codes for CASSLLSGEETQYF.

V usage is TRBV19 and J usage is TRBJ1-2; tentative D call: TRBD1 (5 bases). Trimming cost V 1 base and J 4 bases, with 16 bases left between them. Germline-derived CDR1 and CDR2 are LNHDA and SQIVND (reference sequence). CDR3 length equals 16 residues. The CDR3 sequence: CASSIVGARPPYGYTF. The CDR3 DNA reads as TGTGCCAGTAGTATAGTAGGGGCTCGGCCTCCCTATGGCTACACCTTC. Based on the CDR3 plus reference TRBV19 and TRBJ1-2, the full variable domain is DGGITQSPKYLFRKEGQNVTLSCEQNLNHDAMYWYRQDPGQGLRLIYYSQIVNDFQKGDIAEGYSVSREKKESFPLTVTSAQKNPTAFYLCASSIVGARPPYGYTFGSGTRLTVV.

This rearrangement joins TRBV5-1 to TRBJ2-3; TRBD2 might be the D (7 bases). The germline V and J ends were trimmed by 0 bases and 2 bases, with 16 bases remaining between them. Germline V gene lookup returns CDR1 SGHRS and CDR2 YFSETQ. The CDR3 loop spans 17 amino acids. CDR3 bases: TGCGCCAGCAGCTTGGCCATTCGGGGGGCCCCCACAGATACGCAGTATTTT. It encodes CASSLAIRGAPTDTQYF. The full variable domain, rest sourced from reference TRBV5-1 and TRBJ2-3, is KAGVTQTPRYLIKTRGQQVTLSCSPISGHRSVSWYQQTPGQGLQFLFEYFSETQRNKGNFPGRFSGRQFSNSRSEMNVSTLELGDSALYLCASSLAIRGAPTDTQYFGPGTRLTVL.

The chain uses TRBV6-5 and TRBJ2-7; TRBD1 agrees at 7 bases. CDR1 and CDR2 from the germline V gene are MNHEY and SVGAGI. The CDR3 runs to 13 residues. With V trimmed by 2 bases and J by 3 bases, 1 base remained unmatched. The CDR3 spells CASSYRGLYEQYF. In nucleotides, the CDR3 is TGTGCCAGCAGTTACAGGGGGCTCTACGAGCAGTACTTC.

V gene TRBV28 combines with J gene TRBJ1-5; 8 nucleotides align to TRBD1. V lost 8 bases to trimming and J lost 6 bases; unmatched junction nucleotides: 3. Germline V gene sequence: CDR1 MDHEN, CDR2 SYDVKM. The CDR3 extends over 12 amino acids. CDR3 amino acids: CASAGGTQPQHF. For the CDR3, the DNA is TGTGCCAGCGCAGGGGGCACTCAGCCCCAGCATTTT.

The CDR3 DNA reads TGTGCCAGCAGCAGGGGACAGGGAGGGCAAGAGACCCAGTACTTC. Translation gives CASSRGQGGQETQYF. The V call is TRBV5-8, the J call TRBJ2-5, with 9 bases lining up with TRBD1. V was clipped by 4 bases and J by 2 bases; unmatched bases: 6. The CDR3 loop spans 15 amino acids. Germline V gene lookup returns CDR1 SGHTS and CDR2 YDEGEE.

The V call is TRBV19, the J call TRBJ1-1; 10 bases map to TRBD1. Germline loops: CDR1 LNHDA, CDR2 SQIVND (reference sequence). This CDR3 is built from 15 residues. V trimming: 10 bases; J trimming: 1 base; junction bases outside the gene matches: 9. The CDR3, as DNA: TGTGCCACCCGACCGGGACAGGGGACGAACACTGAAGCTTTCTTT. Its translation: CATRPGQGTNTEAFF.

This clone was picked up a small number of times. The J gene is TRBJ2-7, the V gene TRBV4-3; D is ambiguous. Germline V gene sequence: CDR1 LGHNA, CDR2 YSLEER. The ends were cut back, 0 bases at V and 0 bases at J, with 9 bases in the middle. CDR3 size: 15 residues. The CDR3 region is CASSQDPSFSYEQYF. DNA for the CDR3: TGCGCCAGCAGCCAAGATCCCAGTTTCTCCTACGAGCAGTACTTC.

The chain uses TRBV11-2 and TRBJ2-1, with TRBD1 identical over 9 bases. V lost 1 base, J lost 4 bases, and 2 bases stayed unmatched. The CDR3 contains 15 residues. Germline-derived CDR1 and CDR2 are SGHAT and FQNNGV. The CDR3 nucleotides are TGTGCCAGCAGCTTAGTGGGGACAGGGTACAATGAGCAGTTCTTC. The encoded protein is CASSLVGTGYNEQFF.

CDR3 bases: TGTGCCAGCAGCTTAGGGACAGGGGGACTTTTTGAGTTCTTC. Its translation: CASSLGTGGLFEFF. The rearrangement uses TRBV11-2 and TRBJ2-1; 10 nucleotides match TRBD1. Germline V CDR1 and CDR2: SGHAT, FQNNGV. This CDR3 has 14 amino acids. The ends lost 1 base at V and 14 bases at J; junction bases unmatched: 8.

V and J are TRBV6-5 and TRBJ1-4, with D uncertain. The CDR3 runs to 15 residues. V was clipped by 8 bases and J by 4 bases, with 17 bases between them. Germline-derived CDR1 and CDR2 are MNHEY and SVGAGI. The CDR3 coding sequence is TGTGCCAGCGGGAGGGCGGCACCACGTAATGAAAAACTGTTTTTT. Encoded protein: CASGRAAPRNEKLFF.

CDR3 sequence: CATSIPGQGAKHTQYF. As DNA, the CDR3 is TGTGCCACCTCAATTCCGGGACAGGGGGCGAAACATACGCAGTATTTT. The gene calls are TRBV24-1 and TRBJ2-3, with TRBD1 identical over 12 bases. This CDR3 spans 16 amino acids. CDR1 is KGHDR and CDR2 is SFDVKD in the germline V gene. V was clipped by 9 bases and J by 7 bases; unmatched bases: 13.

This clone has only one observation. The V gene is TRBV3-1 (or the pseudogene TRBV3-2), the J gene TRBJ1-5; D unresolved. CDR1 LGHDT and CDR2 YNNKEL come from the germline V gene (reference sequence). Trimming cost V 4 bases and J 0 bases, with 7 bases left between them. The CDR3 consists of 14 residues. The CDR3 sequence is CASSRGNSNQPQHF. Written as DNA, the CDR3 is TGTGCCAGCAGCCGCGGTAATAGCAATCAGCCCCAGCATTTT.

V usage is TRBV27 and J usage is TRBJ1-1; a weak D match, TRBD1 (5 bases). The CDR3 extends over 15 amino acids. The germline CDR1 and CDR2 sequences are MNHEY and SMNVEV (reference sequence). V gave up 1 base and J gave up 6 bases, with 15 bases separating them. CDR3 in DNA: TGTGCCAGCAGTTTATTAGGGGCGCGGTCCCCTGAAGCTTTCTTT. As protein: CASSLLGARSPEAFF.

V is TRBV28 and J is TRBJ1-3, with D possibly being TRBD1 (5 bases). Trimming removed 3 bases from V and 0 bases from J, with 15 bases in between. The CDR3 sequence is 17 residues long. Germline V CDR1 and CDR2: MDHEN, SYDVKM. CDR3 coding DNA: TGTGCCAGCAGTTTTCTTAGGGACTTAAACTCTGGAAACACCATATATTTT. Protein product: CASSFLRDLNSGNTIYF.

Written as DNA, the CDR3 is TGCGCCAGCAGACTACAGGGGGTTAACACTGAAGCTTTCTTT. Its translation: CASRLQGVNTEAFF. This sequence joins TRBV5-1 and TRBJ1-1; 8 nucleotides match TRBD1. CDR1 and CDR2 (germline): SGHRS, YFSETQ. V gave up 5 bases and J gave up 2 bases; unmatched junction bases: 5. This CDR3 is 14 amino acids long.

The chain uses TRBV7-8 and TRBJ2-5; D unclear. Germline lookup yields CDR1 SGHVS and CDR2 FQNEAQ. The V end lost 2 bases, the J end lost 3 bases, and 7 bases lay between the germline ends. This CDR3 comprises 13 residues. The CDR3 loop is CASSLSREETQYF. DNA for the CDR3: TGTGCCAGCAGCTTAAGTCGGGAAGAGACCCAGTACTTC.

V and J are TRBV5-6 and TRBJ1-2, with a tentative D call TRBD1 (6 bases). Germline V CDR1 and CDR2: SGHDT, YYEEEE. CDR3 size: 14 residues. Trimming stripped 4 bases from V and 8 bases from J, with 18 bases between. CDR3 amino acids: CASSPTGGRRGYTF. The CDR3 DNA reads TGTGCCAGCAGCCCGACCGGGGGGCGCCGAGGCTACACCTTC.